Below, 28 T cell receptor beta chains from the same sample are listed, as sequenced in a study of shared clonotypes between healthy human individuals. Profiling relied on immunoSEQ multiplex PCR, and the TCRdb table lists in-frame clones only, not all of them. The table shows 450,000 or so clones, with over 60% occurring only once. The material sequenced was PBMCs. These receptors were taken from a woman aged 40 to 50 in good health. Some clones in this sample may be carry-over from other donors' samples.

This chain links TRBV5-1 with TRBJ2-5; 7 bases are a match to TRBD2. Gene TRBJ2-7 matches the end of the DNA better, so the J call may be wrong. This CDR3 has 15 residues. CDR1 SGHRS and CDR2 YFSETQ come from the germline V gene. In nucleotides, the CDR3 is TGCGCCAGCAGCCCAACCGGGACTACCGGGAACGAGCAGTACTTC. This gives the protein CASSPTGTTGNEQYF.

The chain uses TRBV15 and TRBJ2-5; maybe TRBD1 (5 bases). This CDR3 has 15 residues. CDR1 and CDR2 from the germline V gene are LNHNV and YYDKDF (reference sequence). V dropped 0 bases and J dropped 5 bases, with 13 bases sitting between them. DNA of the CDR3: TGTGCCACCAGCAGAGATCTGGCAGGGTTGGAGACCCAGTACTTC. The encoded protein is CATSRDLAGLETQYF.

Remarks on this clone: This likely reflects a read error, since a far larger clone is one base away. This chain links TRBV2 with TRBJ2-7; either TRBD1 or TRBD2 may supply D (5 bases each). CDR1 is SNHLY, CDR2 FYNNEI, per germline. CDR3 size: 14 residues. The CDR3 loop is CAGSVEDNSYEQYF. The CDR3 DNA is TGTGCCGGCAGTGTGGAGGACAACTCCTACGAGCAGTACTTC.

The chain carries TRBV18 and TRBJ1-3; D is unresolved. The germline gives CDR1 KGHSH, CDR2 LQKENI. The V end was cut by 0 bases, the J end by 4 bases, with 7 bases between. This CDR3 spans 14 amino acids. The CDR3 here is CASSPPDRGNTIYF. CDR3 DNA: TGTGCCAGCTCACCACCGGACCGGGGAAACACCATATATTTT. The entire variable domain, with the rest obtained from reference TRBV18 and TRBJ1-3, is as follows: NAGVMQNPRHLVRRRGQEARLRCSPMKGHSHVYWYRQLPEEGLKFMVYLQKENIIDESGMPKERFSAEFPKEGPSILRIQQVVRGDSAAYFCASSPPDRGNTIYFGEGSWLTVV.

Notes on this clone: A far larger clone is just one base off, so this is likely a read error. The V and J genes are TRBV20-1 and TRBJ2-1; D unresolved. CDR3 length: 10 residues. In germline, CDR1 is DFQATT, CDR2 SNEGSKA (reference sequence). The CDR3 reads CSATNAERFF. CDR3 in DNA: TGCAGTGCTACGAACGCTGAGCGGTTCTTC.

The chain employs TRBV28 and TRBJ2-3, with 11 positions matching TRBD2. Trimming took 5 bases from V and 0 from J; bases not matched to a gene: 4. Germline V gene lookup returns CDR1 MDHEN and CDR2 SYDVKM. The CDR3 is 16 residues long. For the CDR3, the DNA is TGTGCCAGCAGTCCCCGACTAGCGGGAAGCACAGATACGCAGTATTTT. Translation: CASSPRLAGSTDTQYF.

The V and J genes are TRBV6-1 and TRBJ2-7, with no clear D. The V and J ends lost 6 bases and 5 bases respectively, with 11 bases between them. Germline V CDR1 and CDR2: MNHNS, SASEGT. The CDR3 contains 12 residues. CDR3 in DNA: TGTGCCAGCAGCCCGAGCCGGGACGAGCAGTACTTC. Translated: CASSPSRDEQYF.

This rearrangement joins TRBV4-2 to TRBJ2-1, with 10 bases identical to TRBD2. The CDR3 is made up of 15 amino acids. The germline gives CDR1 LGHNA, CDR2 YNFKEQ. After removal of 5 bases from V and 5 bases from J, the junction contained 6 bases not matched to a gene. CDR3 bases: TGTGCCAGCAGCACCGCTAGCGGGAGAAACAATGAGCAGTTCTTC. Translation gives CASSTASGRNNEQFF.

The gene calls are TRBV6-1 and TRBJ1-1, with D unclear. Trimming removed 8 bases from V and 3 bases from J, with 10 bases in between. Germline V gene sequence: CDR1 MNHNS, CDR2 SASEGT. CDR3 size: 12 residues. The CDR3 region is CASGRSDTEAFF. The CDR3, as DNA: TGTGCCAGCGGGCGTTCGGACACTGAAGCTTTCTTT.

This sequence joins TRBV9 and TRBJ2-7; D not certain. This CDR3 has 14 residues. Trimming cost V 0 bases and J 3 bases, with 10 bases left between them. Germline-derived CDR1 and CDR2 are SGDLS and YYNGEE. The CDR3 DNA follows: TGTGCCAGCAGCGTAGGTGAGGATTTCTACGAGCAGTACTTC. Encoded protein: CASSVGEDFYEQYF.

The J gene is TRBJ2-2, the V gene TRBV5-1; 8 bases fit TRBD1. The V gene's germline CDR1 is SGHRS and CDR2 YFSETQ. J gave up 4 bases and V 6 bases, and 2 bases lay outside the gene matches. This CDR3 comprises 13 residues. The CDR3 region has the DNA TGCGCCAGCAACACAGGGGGCACCGGGGAGCTGTTTTTT. Translating gives CASNTGGTGELFF.

This clone is a singleton in its sample. The J gene is TRBJ1-4, the V gene TRBV4-1, with 7 bases fitting TRBD1. Germline trimming cut 4 bases from V and 8 bases from J; bases unmatched to any gene: 13. CDR1 is MGHRA, CDR2 YSYEKL, per germline. The CDR3 extends over 16 amino acids. The CDR3 here is CASSPSQGWLSEKLFF. The DNA of the CDR3 is TGCGCCAGCAGCCCCTCACAGGGGTGGTTGAGCGAAAAACTGTTTTTT.

This chain links TRBV6-5 with TRBJ2-2; no definite D call. The CDR3 covers 13 residues. V was pared by 10 bases and J by 1 base, with 10 bases between. Germline V gene lookup returns CDR1 MNHEY and CDR2 SVGAGI. CDR3 DNA sequence: TGTGCCACCAGGTACCTGAACACCGGGGAGCTGTTTTTT. Residues: CATRYLNTGELFF.

This clone was counted once. This chain connects TRBV4-2 to TRBJ1-3; 7 nucleotides align to TRBD1. CDR1 and CDR2 (germline): LGHNA, YNFKEQ. The CDR3 totals 16 residues. After removal of 2 bases from V and 0 bases from J, the junction contained 4 bases not matched to a gene. The CDR3 DNA follows: TGTGCCAGCAGCCAACCACAGGGGCACTCTGGAAACACCATATATTTT. Translation: CASSQPQGHSGNTIYF.

This chain connects TRBV28 to TRBJ2-7; D possibly corresponds to TRBD1 (7 bases). CDR3 length: 13 residues. The germline V gene encodes CDR1 MDHEN and CDR2 SYDVKM. The V end lost 6 bases, the J end lost 2 bases, and 11 bases lay between the germline ends. CDR3 nucleotides: TGTGCCAGCAGGCGCAGGGGGGCCTACGAGCAGTACTTC. It is translated as CASRRRGAYEQYF.

V gene TRBV27 combines with J gene TRBJ1-1; perhaps TRBD1 as D (5 bases). V gave up 1 base and J gave up 0 bases, with 9 bases separating them. The CDR3 totals 15 residues. Germline V gives CDR1 MNHEY, CDR2 SMNVEV (reference sequence). The CDR3 DNA reads as TGTGCCAGCAGTTTATGGGGGACGGTGAACACTGAAGCTTTCTTT. Translated, it gives CASSLWGTVNTEAFF.

The chain uses TRBV29-1 and TRBJ2-3; weak D call: TRBD2 (6 bases). The CDR3 totals 12 residues. Germline V gene sequence: CDR1 SQVTM, CDR2 ANQGSEA. V lost 2 bases and J 4 bases, leaving 7 bases between the germline ends. As DNA, the CDR3 is TGCAGCGTTGAAACGGGGGCAGATACGCAGTATTTT. This codes for CSVETGADTQYF.

The rearrangement links TRBV28 to TRBJ2-2; 11 bases are a match to TRBD2. Germline loops: CDR1 MDHEN, CDR2 SYDVKM. The V gene end was trimmed by 4 bases and the J gene end by 5 bases; junction bases not matched to a gene: 6. The CDR3 sequence is 16 residues long. The CDR3 DNA sequence: TGTGCCAGCAGTTCCACTAGCGGGAGACGGACCGGGGAGCTGTTTTTT. Its protein is CASSSTSGRRTGELFF.

This chain uses TRBV28 with TRBJ1-1; D unresolved. Germline V gene sequence: CDR1 MDHEN, CDR2 SYDVKM. This CDR3 is 12 amino acids long. V lost 5 bases to trimming and J lost 6 bases, with 10 bases between them. The CDR3 DNA reads TGTGCCAGCAGTACCCTTAGGTCTGAAGCTTTCTTT. It yields the protein CASSTLRSEAFF.

This chain links TRBV30 with TRBJ1-2; D is undetermined. Germline values: CDR1 GTSNPN, CDR2 SVGIG (reference sequence). Between the trimmed V and J ends, which lost 0 bases and 10 bases, there was a span of 12 bases. CDR3 length equals 12 residues. The CDR3 region is CAWSVTESDYTF. The CDR3 DNA reads as TGTGCCTGGAGTGTAACGGAATCTGACTACACCTTC. Variable domain in full (rest from reference TRBV30 and TRBJ1-2): SQTIHQWPATLVQPVGSPLSLECTVEGTSNPNLYWYRQAAGRGLQLLFYSVGIGQISSEVPQNLSASRPQDRQFILSSKKLLLSDSGFYLCAWSVTESDYTFGSGTRLTVV.

The chain couples TRBV7-6 to TRBJ2-3; TRBD2 aligns across 10 bases. J gave up 6 bases and V 5 bases, and 8 bases lay outside the gene matches. The CDR3 is 15 amino acids. CDR1 and CDR2 (germline): SGHVS, FNYEAQ. The CDR3, as DNA: TGTGCCAGCAGCAAGCTAGCGGGAGCTAGGGATACGCAGTATTTT. It encodes CASSKLAGARDTQYF.

The rearrangement links TRBV14 to TRBJ2-7; 8 nucleotides align to TRBD2. Germline CDR1 is SGHDN and CDR2 is FVKESK. Losses at the gene ends were 1 base for V and 6 bases for J; bases not matched to a gene: 8. CDR3 length equals 15 residues. Here the CDR3 DNA reads TGTGCCAGCAGCCAAGTTCCAGCGGGAGTCGGCGAGCAGTACTTC. It codes for CASSQVPAGVGEQYF.

CDR3 residues: CASSSFVPGQETQYF. CDR3 DNA sequence: TGTGCCAGCAGTTCCTTCGTCCCCGGACAAGAGACCCAGTACTTC. The chain employs TRBV27 and TRBJ2-5, with D unresolved. CDR1 and CDR2 from the germline V gene are MNHEY and SMNVEV (reference sequence). V was trimmed by 4 bases and J by 2 bases, leaving 14 bases between them. The CDR3 loop spans 15 amino acids.

Points on this clone: Sequence at one end of the junction differs from germline and may be a read error. V gene TRBV5-1 combines with J gene TRBJ1-5; D perhaps matches TRBD1 (6 bases). The germline V gene encodes CDR1 SGHRS and CDR2 YFSETQ. The CDR3 has 13 residues. CDR3 amino acids: CASSLQGGQPQQF. In DNA, the CDR3 is TGCGCCAGCAGCCTGCAGGGAGGACAGCCCCAGCAGTTT.

V and J are TRBV27 and TRBJ1-3; TRBD1 aligns across 7 bases. With 3 bases clipped from V and 0 bases from J, the junction kept 5 bases outside the gene matches. The CDR3 has 16 amino acids. CDR1 and CDR2 from the germline V gene are MNHEY and SMNVEV (reference sequence). CDR3 sequence reads: CASSLGRGTSGNTIYF. The CDR3 DNA follows: TGTGCCAGCAGTTTGGGCAGGGGGACCTCTGGAAACACCATATATTTT.

The V call is TRBV10-3, the J call TRBJ2-1; TRBD2 aligns across 9 bases. Looked up from germline, CDR1 is ENHRY and CDR2 is SYGVKD. The junction had 3 bases not matched to a gene; V was cut back by 2 bases and J by 7 bases. The CDR3 covers 14 residues. CDR3 DNA sequence: TGTGCCATCAGTGAGAGTCTAGCGGGAAATGAGCAGTTCTTC. It yields the protein CAISESLAGNEQFF.

This chain connects TRBV19 to TRBJ1-2; 8 nucleotides match TRBD1. The CDR3 consists of 13 residues. V lost 5 bases and J lost 3; bases outside the gene matches: 2. Per the germline V gene, CDR1 is LNHDA and CDR2 is SQIVND (reference sequence). The CDR3: CASSPTGDYGYTF. The CDR3 nucleotides read TGTGCCAGTAGTCCGACAGGGGACTATGGCTACACCTTC.

Remarks on this clone: Distinct nucleotide sequences in the sample also encode this CDR3. The chain links TRBV20-1 to TRBJ2-3; D gene unclear. The CDR3 extends over 11 amino acids. The V gene's germline CDR1 is DFQATT and CDR2 SNEGSKA (reference sequence). Between the trimmed V and J ends, which lost 4 bases and 1 base, there was a span of 3 bases. The CDR3 region is CSATGTDTQYF. The CDR3 DNA reads as TGCAGTGCTACCGGCACAGATACGCAGTATTTT.